This T cell receptor beta chain stems from a study of response to subunit inactivated influenza vaccine. Each CDR3 protein gets one entry after TCRdb re-called the RT-PCR reads with MiXCR. The sample has 180,000 or so distinct CDR3 sequences; 12% are singletons. CDR3 length: 17 amino acids. V dropped 1 base and J dropped 4 bases, with 17 bases sitting between them. CDR1 LGHDT and CDR2 YNNKEL come from the germline V gene (reference sequence). This sample also appeared in a second study, on T cells expressing NK-cell markers. In that study: Researchers built TCR beta cDNA using 5'RACE template switching with UMIs. NKG2C+ dominant clonotype frequencies in 5 or 6 donors were about 1.0-7.5% of CD8+ T cells. There were a handful of donors in whom these clonotypes also led the CD3+CD56-NKG2C+ fraction. Whether expanded NKG2C-expressing T cell clones recognize HCMV is unknown.

This material consisted of CD8+ T cells sorted from PBMCs, taken 11 to 12 days after vaccination. This chain joins TRBV3-1 and TRBJ2-1; D might be TRBD2 (7 bases). This TCR derives from a man in his fifties or sixties who received an inactivated influenza vaccine. The CDR3, as DNA: TGTGCCAGCAGCCAAGTTTTGAAGGGGGGGTCATACAATGAGCAGTTCTTC. Translating gives CASSQVLKGGSYNEQFF.